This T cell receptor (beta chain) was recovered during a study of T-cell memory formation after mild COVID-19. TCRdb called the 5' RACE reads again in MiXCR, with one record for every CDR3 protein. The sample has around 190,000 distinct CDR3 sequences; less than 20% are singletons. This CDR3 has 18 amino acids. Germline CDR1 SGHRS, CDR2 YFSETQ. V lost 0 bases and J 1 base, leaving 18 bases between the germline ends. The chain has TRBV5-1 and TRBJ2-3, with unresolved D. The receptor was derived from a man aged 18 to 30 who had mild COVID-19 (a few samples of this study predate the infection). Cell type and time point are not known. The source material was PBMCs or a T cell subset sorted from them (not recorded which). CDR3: CASSLESRLQTRTDTQYF. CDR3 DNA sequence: TGCGCCAGCAGCTTGGAGTCACGGCTCCAAACACGCACAGATACGCAGTATTTT.